Each of the 14 T cell receptor beta chains below was sequenced from the same sample in a study of shared clonotypes between healthy human individuals. As defined, naive CD8 cells were CD45RO-negative and positively selected for CCR7, with terminally differentiated effector memory CD45RA+ cells excluded. Sequencing used immunoSEQ multiplex PCR; TCRdb keeps in-frame clones, though not all of them. The top ten clones hold approximately 1.6% of a sample with around 1,900,000 clones, approximately 92% of them seen once. Sequenced: naive CD8+ T cells from PBMCs. The receptors were gathered from a man between 18 and 29 years old in good health. Some clones in this sample may be carry-over from other donors' samples.

This clone appeared a single time. V gene TRBV10-3 combines with J gene TRBJ1-1; D call uncertain. V was shortened by 4 bases and J by 2 bases, with 8 bases between the two germline ends. Germline CDR1 is ENHRY and CDR2 is SYGVKD. The length of the CDR3 is 13 residues. The CDR3 coding sequence is TGTGCCATCAGTGGGGTTTTCAACACTGAAGCTTTCTTT. This encodes CAISGVFNTEAFF.

This clone showed up just once. The chain uses TRBV5-6 and TRBJ2-7, with 9 bases lining up with TRBD1. Germline-derived CDR1 and CDR2 are SGHDT and YYEEEE. J was trimmed by 4 bases and V by 4 bases; bases with no gene match: 9. CDR3 size: 15 residues. CDR3 amino acids: CASSPQNRGLYEQYF. The CDR3, as DNA: TGTGCCAGCAGCCCACAGAACAGGGGGCTATACGAGCAGTACTTC.

This chain links TRBV27 with TRBJ2-1, with 8 positions matching TRBD2. Germline V CDR1 and CDR2: MNHEY, SMNVEV (reference sequence). The CDR3 has 15 residues. Unmatched junction bases numbered 12, after V lost 7 bases and J lost 7 bases. The CDR3 loop is CASTQRTSGLNEQFF. Written as DNA, the CDR3 is TGTGCCAGCACTCAAAGAACTAGCGGTCTGAATGAGCAGTTCTTC.

As to this clone: Other DNA sequences in the sample encode the same CDR3. The CDR3 DNA reads TGTGCCAGCAGCGTAGCGGCTAACTCCTACAATGAGCAGTTCTTC. Amino acids: CASSVAANSYNEQFF. This chain uses TRBV9 with TRBJ2-1; D is uncertain. The germline V and J ends were trimmed by 0 bases and 0 bases, with 7 bases remaining between them. Germline V gene lookup returns CDR1 SGDLS and CDR2 YYNGEE. The CDR3 runs to 15 residues.

The CDR3 protein is CASSPRTGVKDTEAFF. The CDR3, as DNA: TGTGCCAGCAGCCCCCGTACAGGGGTGAAGGACACTGAAGCTTTCTTT. The J gene is TRBJ1-1, the V gene TRBV7-8; the match to TRBD1 covers 7 bases. With V trimmed by 5 bases and J by 3 bases, 12 bases remained unmatched. CDR1 and CDR2 (germline): SGHVS, FQNEAQ. CDR3 length: 16 amino acids.

A note on this clone: Within the sample, other DNA sequences also encode this same CDR3. The chain recombines TRBV5-4 with TRBJ2-7; D is possibly TRBD1 (5 bases). Trimming stripped 4 bases from V and 0 bases from J, with 5 bases between. This CDR3 contains 12 residues. The germline CDR1 and CDR2 sequences are SGHNT and YYREEE (reference sequence). The CDR3, as DNA: TGTGCCAGCAGCGACAGCTCCTACGAGCAGTACTTC. It translates to CASSDSSYEQYF.

The rearrangement joins TRBV4-2 to TRBJ1-1; D is unclear. Trimming shortened V by 2 bases and J by 1 base, and 5 bases separated the two germline ends. The V gene's germline CDR1 is LGHNA and CDR2 YNFKEQ. The CDR3 extends over 13 amino acids. CDR3 sequence reads: CASSQKGNTEAFF. CDR3 nucleotide sequence: TGTGCCAGCAGCCAAAAGGGGAACACTGAAGCTTTCTTT.

A remark on this clone: The same CDR3 arises from other DNA sequences in this sample as well. J is TRBJ2-7 and V is TRBV9; D ambiguous. The V and J ends lost 0 bases and 1 base respectively, with 8 bases between them. This CDR3 contains 14 residues. Looked up from germline, CDR1 is SGDLS and CDR2 is YYNGEE. This chain's CDR3 is CASSVADRSYEQYF. The CDR3 DNA reads as TGTGCCAGCAGCGTAGCGGACCGTTCCTACGAGCAGTACTTC. Filled out from reference TRBV9 and TRBJ2-7, the complete variable domain reads DSGVTQTPKHLITATGQRVTLRCSPRSGDLSVYWYQQSLDQGLQFLIQYYNGEERAKGNILERFSAQQFPDLHSELNLSSLELGDSALYFCASSVADRSYEQYFGPGTRLTVT.

Turning to this clone: The identical CDR3 is also encoded by other nucleotide sequences in the sample. The chain links TRBV6-5 to TRBJ2-1; D remains ambiguous. The CDR3 totals 13 residues. V was cut by 5 bases and J by 4 bases, with 9 bases left in between. CDR1 is MNHEY, CDR2 SVGAGI, per germline. The CDR3 protein is CASSTGPYNEQFF. CDR3 bases: TGTGCCAGCAGTACTGGGCCATACAATGAGCAGTTCTTC.

The chain uses TRBV19 and TRBJ2-1, with TRBD2 matching 11 bases. CDR1 is LNHDA and CDR2 is SQIVND in the germline V gene (reference sequence). J gave up 2 bases and V 5 bases, and 8 bases lay outside the gene matches. The CDR3 contains 17 residues. CDR3 region: CASSPILAGVAYNEQFF. In nucleotides, the CDR3 is TGTGCCAGTAGTCCCATACTAGCGGGAGTCGCCTACAATGAGCAGTTCTTC.

V is TRBV15 and J is TRBJ2-1, with 10 bases that match TRBD2. CDR1 is LNHNV, CDR2 YYDKDF, per germline (reference sequence). The CDR3 has 18 residues. V gave up 0 bases and J gave up 6 bases; unmatched junction bases: 11. The CDR3 DNA reads as TGTGCCACCAGCAGAGATGTGAGCGGGAGGGCCGGTCTCAATGAGCAGTTCTTC. Residues: CATSRDVSGRAGLNEQFF.

This rearrangement joins TRBV4-1 to TRBJ2-2, with 9 positions matching TRBD2. Germline V gene data show CDR1 as MGHRA and CDR2 as YSYEKL. The V and J ends lost 4 bases and 0 bases, in that order; junction bases with no gene match: 3. The CDR3 covers 16 residues. This CDR3 is CASSPRLAANTGELFF. The CDR3 nucleotides read TGCGCCAGCAGCCCCCGACTAGCGGCGAACACCGGGGAGCTGTTTTTT.

This chain links TRBV2 with TRBJ2-7, with D possibly being TRBD2 (5 bases). The CDR3 is made up of 14 amino acids. CDR1 is SNHLY, CDR2 FYNNEI, per germline. With 4 bases removed from V and 2 bases from J, the gap between germline ends came to 12 bases. CDR3 in DNA: TGTGCCAGCAGTGTAGGACTGTTTACCTACGAGCAGTACTTC. It is translated as CASSVGLFTYEQYF.

V usage is TRBV28 and J usage is TRBJ1-2; D is unresolved. This CDR3 spans 11 amino acids. Germline V gene lookup returns CDR1 MDHEN and CDR2 SYDVKM. Trimming stripped 4 bases from V and 4 bases from J, with 4 bases between. The CDR3 region has the DNA TGTGCCAGCAGTTACGGCTATGGCTACACCTTC. Amino acid sequence: CASSYGYGYTF.